The T cell receptor beta chain described here comes from a study of cytomegalovirus exposure and HLA in healthy donors. PCR used 60 Vbeta primers and 13 Jbeta primers. Clones were sequenced by immunoSEQ multiplex PCR, and TCRdb holds only the in-frame ones, with some missing. The top ten hold roughly 1.7% of the sample, which has 150,000 to 200,000 clones, 83% seen once. For this clone: An end of the junction differs from the germline gene, which may be a read error.

The CDR3 contains 12 residues. Germline values: CDR1 SEHNR, CDR2 FQNEAQ (reference sequence). Sample: PBMCs. This chain uses TRBV7-9 with TRBJ2-1, with TRBD2 matching over 7 bases. The sequence came from a man in his forties in good health and CMV-seropositive. The CDR3, as DNA: TGTTCCAGCAGCCAACCGGGAGGTGAGCAGTTCTTC. It translates to CSSSQPGGEQFF.